This TCR beta chain was obtained from a study of CD8 T cells in ankylosing spondylitis. Study-wide points: Clones linked to disease were reported to show significant enrichment in matched ankylosing spondylitis synovial fluid. Clones linked to disease, bearing a CD8+ phenotype, were relatively rare in peripheral blood. A TCR beta motif made of roughly eight highly homologous variants seemed typical of ankylosing spondylitis blood.

V was clipped by 3 bases and J by 2 bases, with 11 bases between them. The CDR3 runs to 15 residues. The germline gives CDR1 SGHAT, CDR2 FQNNGV. TCRdb redid the calling of the 5' RACE reads with MiXCR, one entry per CDR3 protein. The sample contains around 250,000 distinct CDR3 sequences, around a tenth of which appear only once. The table lists this clonotype with a few counts. Antigen specificity is unknown. This receptor was taken from a male donor with ankylosing spondylitis or in good health (not recorded which). Specimen: blood, either unsorted or a sorted T cell fraction (not recorded which). The rearrangement links TRBV11-2 to TRBJ2-1; D gene uncertain. This CDR3 reads CASSLNPVAYNEQFF. In DNA, the CDR3 is TGTGCCAGCAGCTTGAACCCTGTGGCCTACAATGAGCAGTTCTTC.